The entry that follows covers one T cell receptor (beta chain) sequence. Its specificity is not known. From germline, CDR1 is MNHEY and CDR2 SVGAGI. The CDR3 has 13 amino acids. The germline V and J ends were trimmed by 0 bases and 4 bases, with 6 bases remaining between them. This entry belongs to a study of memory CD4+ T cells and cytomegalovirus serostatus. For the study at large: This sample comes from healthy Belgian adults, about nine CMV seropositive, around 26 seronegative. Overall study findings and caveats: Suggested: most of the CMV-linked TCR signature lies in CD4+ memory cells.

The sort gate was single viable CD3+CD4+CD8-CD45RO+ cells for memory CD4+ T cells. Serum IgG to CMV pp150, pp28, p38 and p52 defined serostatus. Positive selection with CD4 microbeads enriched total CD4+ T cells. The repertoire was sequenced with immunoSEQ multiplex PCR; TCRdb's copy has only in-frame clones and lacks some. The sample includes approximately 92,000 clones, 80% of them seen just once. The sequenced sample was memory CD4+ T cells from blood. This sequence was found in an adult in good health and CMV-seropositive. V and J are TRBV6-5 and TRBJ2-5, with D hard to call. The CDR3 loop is CASSYSGLETQYF. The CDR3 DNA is TGTGCCAGCAGTTACTCAGGGTTAGAGACCCAGTACTTC.